This T cell receptor beta chain originates from a study of T cell responses to AZD1222 COVID-19 vaccine. Study background: Second-dose groups at about 4 or about 12 weeks were pooled. Whole-study results and caveats: Reportedly, nearly half of unique spike TCRs recognized epitopes outside B.1.351/B.1.1.7 mutations. A rise in Spike-specific TCR breadth and depth followed two AZD1222 doses. Seropositivity was recorded at baseline in only 6 or 7 AZD1222 recipients.

The V segment lost 5 bases and the J segment 5 bases; nucleotides outside the gene matches: 7. This CDR3 comprises 14 residues. Per the germline V gene, CDR1 is SEHNR and CDR2 is FQNEAQ (reference sequence). In this sample, this clone turned up once. Its matching antigen is unknown. This specimen includes other DNA sequences encoding the same CDR3. Clones were sequenced by immunoSEQ multiplex PCR, and TCRdb holds only the in-frame ones, with some missing. The sample lists 150,000 to 200,000 clones, around 93% seen once, with 2.3% in the top ten. The sample was peripheral blood, taken on day 0 of AZD1222 vaccination. This rearrangement joins TRBV7-9 to TRBJ1-1; 8 bases line up with TRBD1. The receptor was derived from an adult in good health. CDR3 nucleotide sequence: TGTGCCAGCAGCCCCCTACAGGGGGGGACTGAAGCTTTCTTT. This sequence encodes CASSPLQGGTEAFF.